This T cell receptor beta chain is from a study of beta chain features in type 1 diabetes. Whole-study findings and limits: Patients' naive, central memory and regulatory TCRB repertoires appeared more alike than those of healthy donors. When Type 1 diabetes patients were examined, their TCRB CDR3s proved moderately but significantly shorter in all four CD4+ subsets.

The entirety of the isolated RNA underwent reverse transcription, so expressed TCRB transcripts were sequenced. An average of around 3.9 million reads was obtained for naive, central memory and regulatory T cell samples. Sequenced by immunoSEQ multiplex PCR; TCRdb stores in-frame clones only, minus some. The sample carries about 270,000 clones, 14% recorded once. This CDR3 region has 15 residues. Germline loops: CDR1 SGDLS, CDR2 YYNGEE. The V and J ends lost 0 bases and 0 bases respectively, with 4 bases between them. As to this clone: Its target is unknown. At the DNA level, this CDR3 is encoded by other sequences in the same sample as well.

The J gene is TRBJ2-6, the V gene TRBV9; no clear D. Material: naive CD4+ T cells from blood. The receptor was isolated from a man aged 30-40 years with type 1 diabetes. DNA of the CDR3: TGTGCCAGCAGCGTAGGCGGCTCTGGGGCCAACGTCCTGACTTTC. It translates to CASSVGGSGANVLTF.